These 2 T cell receptor beta chains share one sample of origin, sequenced in a study. MiXCR was run by TCRdb on the 5' RACE reads, yielding one entry per CDR3 protein. This table holds 35,000 to 45,000 distinct CDR3 sequences, 22% found once. Cells sorted as Tregs were CD4+, CD25+ and CD127-/low. Sequencing was performed on Tregs sorted from a lymph node. The receptors originated from a female donor with breast cancer.

This clonotype was observed a handful of times. V gene TRBV29-1 combines with J gene TRBJ1-5; 9 bases agree with TRBD1. The junction had 9 bases not matched to a gene; V was cut back by 8 bases and J by 7 bases. The V gene's germline CDR1 is SQVTM and CDR2 ANQGSEA. The CDR3 consists of 13 residues. The CDR3 reads CSTRDRVGQPQHF. The DNA of the CDR3 is TGCAGCACCCGGGACAGGGTGGGGCAGCCCCAGCATTTT.

The table lists this clonotype with a few counts. This rearrangement joins TRBV28 to TRBJ2-1; 8 bases fit TRBD2. CDR3 length equals 16 residues. CDR1 MDHEN and CDR2 SYDVKM come from the germline V gene. V gave up 7 bases and J gave up 5 bases; unmatched junction bases: 13. As DNA, the CDR3 is TGTGCCAGCAACATAGCGGGGCTAGCGGAAAACAATGAGCAGTTCTTC. Translating it yields CASNIAGLAENNEQFF.